These 21 T cell receptor beta chains originate from one sample sequenced in a study of T-cell memory formation after mild COVID-19. MiXCR, run by TCRdb on the 5' RACE reads, gives a single entry per CDR3 protein. The sample carries just under 350,000 distinct CDR3 sequences, 10% to 15% recorded once. Sequencing was carried out using PBMCs or a T cell subset sorted from them (not recorded which). The source is a man between 18 and 35 years old who had mild COVID-19 (a few samples of this study predate the infection). Cell type and time point are not known.

This clonotype was observed a handful of times. This rearrangement joins TRBV6-2 or TRBV6-3 to TRBJ2-1, with TRBD2 as a possible D gene (5 bases). This CDR3 has 15 residues. CDR1 is MNHEY, CDR2 SVGEGT, per germline. V lost 6 bases, J lost 0 bases, and 12 bases lay in between. CDR3 amino acids: CASSTGKSSYNEQFF. DNA of the CDR3: TGTGCCAGCAGCACGGGGAAATCCTCCTACAATGAGCAGTTCTTC.

This clonotype was picked up a small number of times. The chain employs TRBV4-3 and TRBJ2-2; no firm D call. V lost 1 base and J lost 5, with 5 bases in between. CDR1 LGHNA and CDR2 YSLEER come from the germline V gene. There are 13 residues in the CDR3. Here the CDR3 DNA reads TGCGCCAGCAGCCAAGTGAGGACCGGGGAGCTGTTTTTT. Translated: CASSQVRTGELFF.

This clonotype was detected many times. The chain couples TRBV18 to TRBJ1-6; D might be TRBD1 (5 bases). V shed 3 bases and J shed 5 bases, with 11 bases lying between them. Germline values: CDR1 KGHSH, CDR2 LQKENI. The CDR3 length is 15 residues. This CDR3 is CASSPRQNNNSPLHF. The CDR3 DNA reads as TGTGCCAGCTCACCGCGACAGAACAATAATTCACCCCTCCACTTT. Supplemented by reference TRBV18 and TRBJ1-6, the full variable domain reads NAGVMQNPRHLVRRRGQEARLRCSPMKGHSHVYWYRQLPEEGLKFMVYLQKENIIDESGMPKERFSAEFPKEGPSILRIQQVVRGDSAAYFCASSPRQNNNSPLHFGNGTRLTVT.

This clonotype has ten or more counts. The chain combines TRBV20-1 with TRBJ2-3; 7 nucleotides agree with TRBD2. V lost 0 bases, J lost 6 bases, and 6 bases stayed unmatched. CDR1 and CDR2 from the germline V gene are DFQATT and SNEGSKA (reference sequence). The CDR3 loop spans 14 amino acids. In DNA form, the CDR3 reads TGCAGTGCTAGAGATCTGGTCGGGGGGGATACGCAGTATTTT. Residues: CSARDLVGGDTQYF.

V is TRBV5-1 and J is TRBJ1-2; 7 positions agree with TRBD1. The CDR3 runs to 15 residues. Losses at the gene ends were 4 bases for V and 3 bases for J; bases not matched to a gene: 9. Germline assignment: CDR1 SGHRS and CDR2 YFSETQ. The CDR3 here is CASSRTGEMDYGYTF. For the CDR3, the DNA is TGCGCCAGCAGCCGAACAGGGGAGATGGACTATGGCTACACCTTC.

This clonotype has just a few counts. The genes are TRBV4-2 and TRBJ2-1, with D perhaps matching TRBD1 (6 bases). The CDR3 length is 15 residues. The V gene's germline CDR1 is LGHNA and CDR2 YNFKEQ. Between the trimmed V and J ends, which lost 1 base and 0 bases, there was a span of 7 bases. The CDR3 is CASSQGDNSYNEQFF. The CDR3 bases are TGTGCCAGCAGCCAAGGGGACAACTCCTACAATGAGCAGTTCTTC.

V and J are TRBV7-3 and TRBJ2-3; 14 bases line up with TRBD2. Trimming at V came to 4 bases and at J to 0 bases, leaving 3 bases not matched to a gene. From germline, CDR1 is SGHTA and CDR2 FQGTGA. The CDR3 sequence is 17 residues long. The CDR3: CASSSGLAGGSTDTQYF. The CDR3 DNA reads TGTGCCAGCAGCTCTGGACTAGCGGGGGGTAGCACAGATACGCAGTATTTT. Full variable domain (missing parts from reference TRBV7-3 and TRBJ2-3): GAGVSQTPSNKVTEKGKYVELRCDPISGHTALYWYRQSLGQGPEFLIYFQGTGAADDSGLPNDRFFAVRPEGSVSTLKIQRTERGDSAVYLCASSSGLAGGSTDTQYFGPGTRLTVL.

The rearrangement joins TRBV7-9 to TRBJ2-7; D tentatively reads TRBD1 or TRBD2 (6 bases each). Germline V lookup: CDR1 SEHNR, CDR2 FQNEAQ (reference sequence). The CDR3 covers 16 residues. Trimming pared 3 bases from V and 2 bases from J, leaving 17 bases between. This CDR3 is CASSLGGSGSPYEQYV. As DNA, the CDR3 is TGTGCCAGCAGCTTGGGGGGCAGCGGCTCCCCCTACGAGCAGTACGTC.

The J gene is TRBJ2-1, the V gene TRBV20-1; D remains unclear. V was cut by 3 bases and J by 3 bases, with 9 bases left in between. The CDR3 consists of 13 residues. Germline V CDR1 and CDR2: DFQATT, SNEGSKA (reference sequence). The CDR3 region has the DNA TGCAGTGCTAGGTCGGTGAACTACAATGAGCAGTTCTTC. Residues: CSARSVNYNEQFF.

This rearrangement joins TRBV5-4 to TRBJ1-4; no firm D call. CDR3 size: 13 residues. CDR1 SGHNT and CDR2 YYREEE come from the germline V gene (reference sequence). V lost 1 base and J lost 8, with 9 bases in between. In DNA form, the CDR3 reads TGTGCCAGCAGCTTGTTGCCCACCGAAAAACTGTTTTTT. Its protein product is CASSLLPTEKLFF.

This clonotype showed up just a few times. J is TRBJ2-7 and V is TRBV27; the match to TRBD1 covers 8 bases. The junction had 2 bases not matched to a gene; V was cut back by 2 bases and J by 2 bases. Germline CDR1 reads MNHEY; CDR2 reads SMNVEV (reference sequence). The CDR3 has 14 amino acids. As DNA, the CDR3 is TGTGCCAGCAGTTTAAACAGGGGGGCCTACGAGCAGTACTTC. It codes for CASSLNRGAYEQYF.

There are a few counts of this clonotype. This chain joins TRBV4-1 and TRBJ2-2; D may correspond to TRBD1 or TRBD2 (5 bases each). The V and J ends lost 7 bases and 0 bases respectively, with 12 bases between them. Germline V CDR1 and CDR2: MGHRA, YSYEKL. This CDR3 contains 15 residues. CDR3 amino acids: CASTFGAANTGELFF. The CDR3 region has the DNA TGCGCCAGCACCTTCGGGGCAGCGAACACCGGGGAGCTGTTTTTT.

The chain employs TRBV7-9 and TRBJ2-3; D gene ambiguous. CDR1 and CDR2 from the germline V gene are SEHNR and FQNEAQ (reference sequence). Trimming removed 1 base at V and 4 bases at J, with 9 bases between. The CDR3 sequence is 14 residues long. CDR3 in amino acids: CASSLVSASDTQYF. The CDR3 coding sequence is TGTGCCAGCAGCTTAGTTTCGGCATCAGATACGCAGTATTTT.

This clonotype was observed a few times. The chain links TRBV27 to TRBJ1-2; the D is unclear. CDR1 and CDR2 from the germline V gene are MNHEY and SMNVEV (reference sequence). The length of the CDR3 is 15 residues. Trimming took 0 bases from V and 3 from J, leaving 11 bases between them. The CDR3 here is CASSLSGRSYYGYTF. The DNA of the CDR3 is TGTGCCAGCAGTTTATCAGGCCGCTCGTACTATGGCTACACCTTC.

At least ten counts were recorded for this clonotype. The chain has TRBV6-1 and TRBJ1-1, with 7 bases lining up with TRBD1. J was trimmed by 4 bases and V by 3 bases; bases with no gene match: 5. The CDR3 consists of 14 residues. Germline values: CDR1 MNHNS, CDR2 SASEGT. CDR3 nucleotides: TGTGCCAGCAGTGAGAACAGGGGAAGCACTGAAGCTTTCTTT. Translating gives CASSENRGSTEAFF.

V and J are TRBV12-3 or TRBV12-4 and TRBJ2-4, with D perhaps assigned TRBD1 or TRBD2 (5 bases each). The ends were cut back, 6 bases at V and 9 bases at J, with 18 bases in the middle. The CDR3 extends over 14 amino acids. Here the CDR3 reads CASSPGRGSVIQYF. CDR3 nucleotides: TGTGCCAGCAGCCCGGGACGAGGTTCGGTCATTCAGTACTTC.

This clonotype showed up just a few times. This rearrangement joins TRBV3-1 to TRBJ1-3; the D is unclear. The CDR3 is 15 residues long. Between the trimmed V and J ends, which lost 1 base and 1 base, there was a span of 8 bases. Per the germline V gene, CDR1 is LGHDT and CDR2 is YNNKEL (reference sequence). The CDR3 region has the DNA TGTGCCAGCAGCCAAGGGACCCGGTCTGGAAACACCATATATTTT. Its translation is CASSQGTRSGNTIYF.

The V gene is TRBV9, the J gene TRBJ2-5; maybe TRBD2 (5 bases). V dropped 4 bases and J dropped 0 bases, with 16 bases sitting between them. The CDR3 has 16 residues. Germline loops: CDR1 SGDLS, CDR2 YYNGEE. CDR3 nucleotides: TGTGCCAGCAGCCCTAGCACCAACCGGGACCAAGAGACCCAGTACTTC. Its protein is CASSPSTNRDQETQYF.

This clonotype was seen a few times. J is TRBJ1-1 and V is TRBV5-6; D perhaps matches TRBD1 (5 bases). The CDR3 has 14 amino acids. The V gene lost 4 bases and the J gene lost 1 base, with 11 bases spanning the gap. Germline lookup yields CDR1 SGHDT and CDR2 YYEEEE. Here the CDR3 DNA reads TGTGCCAGCAGCCCCGGGACCACGAACACTGAAGCTTTCTTT. This sequence encodes CASSPGTTNTEAFF.

J is TRBJ1-2 and V is TRBV4-1; D gene unclear. V was clipped by 1 base and J by 3 bases, with 12 bases between them. Germline loops: CDR1 MGHRA, CDR2 YSYEKL. The CDR3 covers 15 residues. The CDR3 DNA reads as TGCGCCAGCAGCCAAGCCCGCGACACTCACTATGGCTACACCTTC. Protein product: CASSQARDTHYGYTF.

The chain couples TRBV7-2 to TRBJ2-3, with D possibly called TRBD1 or TRBD2 (6 bases each). This CDR3 spans 14 amino acids. V shed 3 bases and J shed 4 bases, with 11 bases lying between them. Germline V gene sequence: CDR1 SGHTA, CDR2 FQGNSA. CDR3 region: CASSFSRGADTQYF. The CDR3 DNA sequence: TGTGCCAGCAGCTTCTCGAGGGGGGCAGATACGCAGTATTTT.